Judged by abundance, the clone carrying this TCR beta chain is medium-sized. TCRdb's copy holds only in-frame clones and misses some; the assay was immunoSEQ multiplex PCR. This sample has more than 15,000 clones, with roughly three quarters found just once. V was pared by 1 base and J by 0 bases, with 12 bases between. This CDR3 contains 16 residues. From germline, CDR1 is SGHDN and CDR2 FVKESK. The sample belongs to a study of blood T cell repertoires in COVID-19. Study overall: Sites in the United States, Italy and Spain provided acute and convalescent COVID-19 samples. The cDNA or gDNA used as material had been derived from T cells, B-cell-depleted T cells, or PBMCs.

The rearrangement joins TRBV14 to TRBJ2-5; D might be TRBD1 (5 bases). This sequence originates from a man aged 60-69 years with acute or convalescent COVID-19. The specimen was peripheral blood. The CDR3 DNA reads as TGTGCCAGCAGCCAAGTCCAGGGCTTGTACCAAGAGACCCAGTACTTC. It codes for CASSQVQGLYQETQYF.